The 6 T cell receptor beta chains given below trace back to one sample, sequenced in a study of CD8+CD57+ T cells in acquired aplastic anemia (dated by TCRdb to 2016 to 2019). Flow cytometry had shown CD8+CD57+ cell expansion in the patients selected for sequencing. TCRdb shows the sequencer as Illumina HiSeq 2000. Profiling of TCR beta VDJ combinations and CDR3 sequences used genomic DNA as the template. TCRdb took the public reads, trimmed them with fastp at Q25, ran MiXCR for clone calling and kept in-frame beta chains. CDR3 protein sequences are deduplicated, and each keeps its most common genes and DNA. For this sample there are 150,000 to 200,000 distinct CDR3 sequences; about half appear just once. Of the sample, about 1.8% falls within the top ten clones. Sequencing input: sorted CD4+, CD8+, or CD8+CD57+ T cells (not recorded which) from PBMCs. The receptors derive from a human donor with aplastic anemia.

The chain couples TRBV5-5 to TRBJ1-2; weak D call: TRBD1 (6 bases). The CDR3 is 14 residues long. Germline CDR1 reads SGHKS; CDR2 reads YYEKEE (reference sequence). Trimming cost V 0 bases and J 1 base, with 7 bases left between them. The CDR3 sequence: CASSLEDSNYGYTF. The CDR3 nucleotides read TGTGCCAGCAGCTTGGAGGACAGTAACTATGGCTACACCTTC.

The genes are TRBV7-9 and TRBJ2-7; D perhaps matches TRBD1 (5 bases). This CDR3 is 13 amino acids long. CDR1 and CDR2 from the germline V gene are SEHNR and FQNEAQ (reference sequence). V gave up 6 bases and J gave up 0 bases, with 9 bases separating them. This chain's CDR3 is CASSRGLSYEQYF. The CDR3 DNA reads TGTGCCAGCAGTAGGGGCCTCTCCTACGAGCAGTACTTC.

The chain links TRBV6-4 to TRBJ1-5, with 7 bases aligning to TRBD1. The V segment lost 4 bases and the J segment 2 bases; nucleotides outside the gene matches: 11. Germline CDR1 MRHNA, CDR2 SNTAGT. The CDR3 extends over 17 amino acids. CDR3 loop: CASSGSGTVKRNQPQHF. Written as DNA, the CDR3 is TGTGCCAGCAGTGGCTCCGGGACAGTCAAACGCAATCAGCCCCAGCATTTT.

The V call is TRBV24-1, the J call TRBJ1-1; D is ambiguous. Germline CDR1 reads KGHDR; CDR2 reads SFDVKD. CDR3 size: 11 residues. Deletions cut 5 bases from V and 5 bases from J, with 5 bases between. In nucleotides, the CDR3 is TGTGCCACCAGTGTTCAAACTGAAGCTTTCTTT. Its translation is CATSVQTEAFF.

This sequence joins TRBV7-2 and TRBJ1-2; D remains unclear. This CDR3 comprises 12 residues. Deletions cut 4 bases from V and 5 bases from J, with 8 bases between. Germline lookup yields CDR1 SGHTA and CDR2 FQGNSA. This CDR3 reads CASSSHRYGYTF. CDR3 nucleotide sequence: TGTGCCAGCAGCTCACATCGGTATGGCTACACCTTC.

This chain links TRBV20-1 with TRBJ2-3; TRBD2 matches 10 bases. Trimming cost V 0 bases and J 2 bases; bases outside gene matches: 8. Germline CDR1 and CDR2: DFQATT and SNEGSKA (reference sequence). CDR3 size: 17 residues. CDR3 sequence: CSARDRASGGHTDTQYF. The CDR3 region has the DNA TGCAGTGCTAGAGATCGGGCTAGCGGGGGCCACACAGATACGCAGTATTTT.